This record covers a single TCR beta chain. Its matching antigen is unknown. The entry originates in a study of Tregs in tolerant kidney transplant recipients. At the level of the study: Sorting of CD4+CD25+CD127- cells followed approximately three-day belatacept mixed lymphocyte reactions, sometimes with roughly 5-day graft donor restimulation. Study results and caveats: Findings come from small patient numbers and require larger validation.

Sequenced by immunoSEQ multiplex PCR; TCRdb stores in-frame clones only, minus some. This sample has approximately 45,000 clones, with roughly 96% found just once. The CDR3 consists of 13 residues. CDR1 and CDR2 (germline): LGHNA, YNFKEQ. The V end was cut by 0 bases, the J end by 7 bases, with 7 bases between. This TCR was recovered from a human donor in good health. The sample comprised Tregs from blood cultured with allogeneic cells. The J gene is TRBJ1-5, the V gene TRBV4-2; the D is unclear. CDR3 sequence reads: CASSQDGEQPQHF. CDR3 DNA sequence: TGTGCCAGCAGCCAAGATGGGGAGCAGCCCCAGCATTTT.